A single sample is the source of the 22 T cell receptor beta chains below, sequenced in a study of shared clonotypes between healthy human individuals. Libraries were prepared by immunoSEQ multiplex PCR; TCRdb keeps only in-frame clonotypes and omits some of them. This table holds approximately 2,000,000 clones, about 94% found once. CD45RO-negative, CCR7-selected cells formed the naive CD8 fraction, which excluded terminally differentiated effector memory CD45RA+ cells. Sequencing was done on a sample of naive CD8+ T cells from PBMCs. The receptors derive from a young man in good health. Some clones in this sample may be carry-over from other donors' samples.

This clone has a handful of counts. At one of its ends the junction is not consistent with the germline gene, which may arise from a read error. The chain recombines TRBV2 with TRBJ2-1, with 7 nucleotides matching TRBD1. CDR1 and CDR2 (germline): SNHLY, FYNNEI. This CDR3 contains 15 residues. The CDR3 coding sequence is TGTGCCAGCAGGGAAGACAGGGAAGGAGTCGATGAGCAGTTCTTC. This translates into CASREDREGVDEQFF.

The rearrangement uses TRBV7-9 and TRBJ2-7; 9 nucleotides match TRBD2. Germline V gene data show CDR1 as SEHNR and CDR2 as FQNEAQ (reference sequence). CDR3 length: 15 residues. With 4 bases clipped from V and 5 bases from J, the junction kept 9 bases outside the gene matches. CDR3 sequence reads: CASSSRLAAFNEQYF. The CDR3 DNA is TGTGCCAGCAGCTCGCGACTAGCGGCGTTTAACGAGCAGTACTTC.

The V call is TRBV11-2, the J call TRBJ2-1; tentative D call: TRBD1 (6 bases). The CDR3 has 14 amino acids. V lost 6 bases, J lost 1 base, and 10 bases lay in between. Germline CDR1 reads SGHAT; CDR2 reads FQNNGV. The CDR3 DNA is TGTGCCAGCAGTCAAGACAGGTCCTACAATGAGCAGTTCTTC. As protein: CASSQDRSYNEQFF.

The chain couples TRBV28 to TRBJ1-5, with unresolved D. Between the trimmed V and J ends, which lost 8 bases and 7 bases, there was a span of 9 bases. Germline V CDR1 and CDR2: MDHEN, SYDVKM. The CDR3 spans 11 residues. The CDR3 here is CASGTGQPQHF. The CDR3 nucleotides are TGTGCCAGCGGTACTGGACAGCCCCAGCATTTT.

This chain links TRBV5-1 with TRBJ1-2; no reliable D call. Looked up from germline, CDR1 is SGHRS and CDR2 is YFSETQ. Trimming shortened V by 4 bases and J by 8 bases, and 12 bases separated the two germline ends. This CDR3 is built from 12 residues. The CDR3 DNA sequence: TGCGCCAGCAGCCCAAGGTTGGGGGGCTACACCTTC. The encoded protein is CASSPRLGGYTF.

The V gene is TRBV28, the J gene TRBJ2-5; D is unclear. The CDR3 is 13 amino acids. V was pared by 8 bases and J by 5 bases, with 15 bases between. CDR1 is MDHEN and CDR2 is SYDVKM in the germline V gene. Here the CDR3 reads CASEVGSQETQYF. The CDR3 DNA follows: TGTGCCAGCGAGGTGGGCTCCCAGGAGACCCAGTACTTC.

The chain has TRBV27 and TRBJ2-7; D is undetermined. Trimming cost V 6 bases and J 1 base, with 13 bases left between them. CDR3 length equals 14 residues. Germline CDR1 MNHEY, CDR2 SMNVEV (reference sequence). CDR3: CASRPDPRSYEQYF. CDR3 DNA sequence: TGTGCCAGCAGACCGGACCCCCGTTCCTACGAGCAGTACTTC.

The chain is built from TRBV11-2 and TRBJ2-5; no firm D call. V was trimmed by 0 bases and J by 2 bases, leaving 13 bases between them. Germline V gene data show CDR1 as SGHAT and CDR2 as FQNNGV. The CDR3 runs 16 residues. The CDR3 DNA sequence: TGTGCCAGCAGCTTAGATCGAAGAAACACTCAAGAGACCCAGTACTTC. It encodes CASSLDRRNTQETQYF.

The chain carries TRBV19 and TRBJ1-5; the D is unclear. V dropped 8 bases and J dropped 4 bases, with 15 bases sitting between them. The CDR3 has 14 residues. Germline V gene lookup returns CDR1 LNHDA and CDR2 SQIVND (reference sequence). As DNA, the CDR3 is TGTGCCAGTGACCGGGGAGACTGGAATCAGCCCCAGCATTTT. This gives the protein CASDRGDWNQPQHF.

This chain's CDR3 is CASRNRGRWEQYF. CDR3 coding DNA: TGTGCCAGCAGGAACAGGGGGCGGTGGGAGCAGTACTTC. The chain is built from TRBV27 and TRBJ2-7; 9 bases agree with TRBD1. The ends lost 6 bases at V and 7 bases at J; junction bases unmatched: 7. Germline V gives CDR1 MNHEY, CDR2 SMNVEV (reference sequence). The CDR3 length is 13 residues.

This chain links TRBV6-4 with TRBJ2-3, with 9 bases fitting TRBD2. V lost 6 bases to trimming and J lost 4 bases; unmatched junction nucleotides: 11. This CDR3 contains 16 residues. From germline, CDR1 is MRHNA and CDR2 SNTAGT. In nucleotides, the CDR3 is TGTGCCAGCAGGACGGCCTGGCGGGAGGGGCCAGATACGCAGTATTTT. Residues: CASRTAWREGPDTQYF.

The chain links TRBV6-1 to TRBJ1-5; D ambiguous. Trimming took off 0 bases at V and 7 bases at J, with 13 bases between the two ends. Germline V gene sequence: CDR1 MNHNS, CDR2 SASEGT. The CDR3 spans 15 residues. Written as DNA, the CDR3 is TGTGCCAGCAGTGAAGCGCGTGGTTCCTACCAGCCCCAGCATTTT. Residues: CASSEARGSYQPQHF.

In regard to this clone: Within the sample, other DNA sequences also encode this same CDR3. This rearrangement joins TRBV27 to TRBJ2-2; D remains unclear. The V gene's germline CDR1 is MNHEY and CDR2 SMNVEV (reference sequence). V was trimmed by 3 bases and J by 6 bases, leaving 5 bases between them. The CDR3 has 12 amino acids. In DNA form, the CDR3 reads TGTGCCAGCAGTTTCTTAGCCGGGGAGCTGTTTTTT. This codes for CASSFLAGELFF.

This rearrangement joins TRBV6-5 to TRBJ2-1; D is perhaps TRBD1 (6 bases). The ends were cut back, 0 bases at V and 7 bases at J, with 13 bases in the middle. The CDR3 sequence is 15 residues long. Germline CDR1 reads MNHEY; CDR2 reads SVGAGI. CDR3: CASSYSRGGVNEQFF. The CDR3 coding sequence is TGTGCCAGCAGTTACTCGAGAGGGGGAGTGAATGAGCAGTTCTTC.

The rearrangement uses TRBV6-5 and TRBJ2-7; D ambiguous. V shed 10 bases and J shed 5 bases, with 21 bases lying between them. This CDR3 has 14 residues. Per germline, CDR1 MNHEY and CDR2 SVGAGI. DNA of the CDR3: TGTGCCACCTCGTCCGGGCTAGATCAGGACGAGCAGTACTTC. It translates to CATSSGLDQDEQYF.

This clone has a single count. The rearrangement uses TRBV7-9 and TRBJ2-5; D remains unclear. Germline V gene data show CDR1 as SEHNR and CDR2 as FQNEAQ (reference sequence). The CDR3 spans 12 residues. V was pared by 4 bases and J by 7 bases, with 10 bases between. CDR3 nucleotides: TGTGCCAGCAGCTCCTTTCTGGGGACCCAGTACTTC. Translation gives CASSSFLGTQYF.

The V gene is TRBV2, the J gene TRBJ2-7; D unclear. V gave up 1 base and J gave up 2 bases, with 12 bases separating them. CDR1 is SNHLY and CDR2 is FYNNEI in the germline V gene. This CDR3 has 15 residues. The chain's CDR3 is CASSEGAVLAYEQYF. Written as DNA, the CDR3 is TGTGCCAGCAGTGAAGGGGCGGTTTTGGCCTACGAGCAGTACTTC. Full variable domain (rest looked up from reference TRBV2 and TRBJ2-7): EPEVTQTPSHQVTQMGQEVILRCVPISNHLYFYWYRQILGQKVEFLVSFYNNEISEKSEIFDDQFSVERPDGSNFTLKIRSTKLEDSAMYFCASSEGAVLAYEQYFGPGTRLTVT.

V is TRBV7-3 and J is TRBJ1-2; D might be TRBD1 (6 bases). Germline V lookup: CDR1 SGHTA, CDR2 FQGTGA. Trimming pared 3 bases from V and 7 bases from J, leaving 9 bases between. The CDR3 has 12 amino acids. The CDR3 sequence: CASSFQGTGYTF. The CDR3 DNA reads as TGTGCCAGCAGCTTCCAGGGGACTGGCTACACCTTC.

The CDR3 region has the DNA TGTGCCAGCAGTAATAGCGGGAGAGAGACCCAGTACTTC. Its protein is CASSNSGRETQYF. The V and J genes are TRBV2 and TRBJ2-5; 9 nucleotides line up with TRBD2. The CDR3 sequence is 13 residues long. Germline CDR1 is SNHLY and CDR2 is FYNNEI. The V gene end was trimmed by 5 bases and the J gene end by 4 bases; junction bases not matched to a gene: 2. The variable domain in full, with the rest retrieved from reference TRBV2 and TRBJ2-5, is EPEVTQTPSHQVTQMGQEVILRCVPISNHLYFYWYRQILGQKVEFLVSFYNNEISEKSEIFDDQFSVERPDGSNFTLKIRSTKLEDSAMYFCASSNSGRETQYFGPGTRLLVL.

V gene TRBV7-8 combines with J gene TRBJ1-5; D perhaps matches TRBD1 (5 bases). CDR1 is SGHVS and CDR2 is FQNEAQ in the germline V gene. V was clipped by 5 bases and J by 8 bases, with 13 bases between them. CDR3 length equals 13 residues. CDR3 DNA sequence: TGTGCCAGCAGCCGGGGCGGGCTCGAGCCCCAGCATTTT. It encodes CASSRGGLEPQHF.

The J gene is TRBJ2-2, the V gene TRBV29-1; D may be TRBD1 (6 bases). CDR1 and CDR2 (germline): SQVTM, ANQGSEA. Trimming shortened V by 4 bases and J by 0 bases, and 15 bases separated the two germline ends. This CDR3 has 16 residues. CDR3 in DNA: TGCAGCGTTGTCGCACAGGGCTTCGCGAACACCGGGGAGCTGTTTTTT. This gives the protein CSVVAQGFANTGELFF.

The V and J genes are TRBV29-1 and TRBJ2-4, with TRBD1 identical over 8 bases. The CDR3 sequence is 14 residues long. Trimming took 2 bases from V and 7 from J; bases not matched to a gene: 7. The V gene's germline CDR1 is SQVTM and CDR2 ANQGSEA. The CDR3 region has the DNA TGCAGCGTTGAAAACGGGCAGGGGGCGAACATTCAGTACTTC. Its protein product is CSVENGQGANIQYF.